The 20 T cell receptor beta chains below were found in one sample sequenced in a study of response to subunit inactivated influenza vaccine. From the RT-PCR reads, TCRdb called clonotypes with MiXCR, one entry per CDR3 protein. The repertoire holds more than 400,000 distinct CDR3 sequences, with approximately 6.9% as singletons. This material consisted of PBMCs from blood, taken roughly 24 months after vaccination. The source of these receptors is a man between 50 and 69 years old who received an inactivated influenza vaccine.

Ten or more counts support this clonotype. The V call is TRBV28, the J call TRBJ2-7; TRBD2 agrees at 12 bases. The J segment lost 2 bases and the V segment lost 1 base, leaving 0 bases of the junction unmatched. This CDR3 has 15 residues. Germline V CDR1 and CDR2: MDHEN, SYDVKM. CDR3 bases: TGTGCCAGCAGTTTATCTAGCGGGGGGGCCTACGAGCAGTACTTC. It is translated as CASSLSSGGAYEQYF.

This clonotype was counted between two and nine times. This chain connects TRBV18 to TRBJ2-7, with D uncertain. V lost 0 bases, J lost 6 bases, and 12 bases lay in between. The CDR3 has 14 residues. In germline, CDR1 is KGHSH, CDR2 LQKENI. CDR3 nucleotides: TGTGCCAGCTCACCACCGATCTCCAGCCCCGAGCAGTACTTC. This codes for CASSPPISSPEQYF.

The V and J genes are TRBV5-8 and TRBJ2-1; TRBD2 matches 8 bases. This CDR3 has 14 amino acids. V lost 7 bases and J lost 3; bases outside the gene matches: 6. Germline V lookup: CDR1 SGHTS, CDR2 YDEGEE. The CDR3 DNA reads TGTGCCAGCGCTCAAGCGGGGGTCTACAATGAGCAGTTCTTC. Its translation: CASAQAGVYNEQFF.

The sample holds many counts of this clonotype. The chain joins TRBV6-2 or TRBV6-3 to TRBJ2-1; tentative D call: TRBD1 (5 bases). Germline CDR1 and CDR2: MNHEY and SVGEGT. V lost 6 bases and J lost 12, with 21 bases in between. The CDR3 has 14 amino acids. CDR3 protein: CASSQKSLRTGQFF. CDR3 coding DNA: TGTGCCAGCAGCCAGAAATCACTACGAACAGGGCAGTTCTTC.

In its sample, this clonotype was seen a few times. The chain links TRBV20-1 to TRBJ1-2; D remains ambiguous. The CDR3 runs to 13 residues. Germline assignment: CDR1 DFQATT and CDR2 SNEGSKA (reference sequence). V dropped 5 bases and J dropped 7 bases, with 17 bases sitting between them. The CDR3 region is CSAEDPRSGGYTF. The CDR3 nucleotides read TGCAGTGCTGAGGACCCCCGGTCGGGTGGCTACACCTTC.

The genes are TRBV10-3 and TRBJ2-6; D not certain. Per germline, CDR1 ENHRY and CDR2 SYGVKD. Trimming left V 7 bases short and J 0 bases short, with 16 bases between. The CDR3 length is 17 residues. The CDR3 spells CAITPGPLNSGANVLTF. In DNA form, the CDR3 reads TGTGCCATCACCCCCGGACCGCTAAACTCTGGGGCCAACGTCCTGACTTTC.

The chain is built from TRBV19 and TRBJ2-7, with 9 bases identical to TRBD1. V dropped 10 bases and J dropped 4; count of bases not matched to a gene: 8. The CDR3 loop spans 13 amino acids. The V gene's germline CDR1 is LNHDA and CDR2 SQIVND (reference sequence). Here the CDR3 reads CATDSGTGYEQYF. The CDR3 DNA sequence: TGTGCCACCGACTCCGGGACAGGGTACGAGCAGTACTTC.

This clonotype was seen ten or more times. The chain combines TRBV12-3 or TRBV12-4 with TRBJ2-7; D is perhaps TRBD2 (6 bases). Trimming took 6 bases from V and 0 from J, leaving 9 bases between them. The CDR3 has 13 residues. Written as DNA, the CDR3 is TGTGCCAGCAGAATGGGGGGCTCCTACGAGCAGTACTTC. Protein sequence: CASRMGGSYEQYF.

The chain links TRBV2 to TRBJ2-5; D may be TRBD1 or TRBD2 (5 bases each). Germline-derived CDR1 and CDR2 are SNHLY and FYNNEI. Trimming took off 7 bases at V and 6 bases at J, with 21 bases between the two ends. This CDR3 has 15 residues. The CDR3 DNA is TGTGCCAGCATTGCCGGGGCCTTGGGCAAGAAGACCCAGTACTTC. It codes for CASIAGALGKKTQYF.

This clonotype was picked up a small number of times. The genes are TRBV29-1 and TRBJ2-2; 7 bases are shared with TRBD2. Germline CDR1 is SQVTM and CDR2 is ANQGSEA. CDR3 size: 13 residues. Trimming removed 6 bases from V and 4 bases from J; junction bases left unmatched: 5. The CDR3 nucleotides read TGCAGCGTGGCGGGGGTACTCACCGGGGAGCTGTTTTTT. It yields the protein CSVAGVLTGELFF.

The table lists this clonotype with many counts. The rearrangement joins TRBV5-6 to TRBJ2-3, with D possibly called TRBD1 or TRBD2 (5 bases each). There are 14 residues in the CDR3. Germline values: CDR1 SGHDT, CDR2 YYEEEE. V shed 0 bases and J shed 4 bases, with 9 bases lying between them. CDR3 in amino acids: CASSLARGSDTQYF. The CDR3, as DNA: TGTGCCAGCAGCTTGGCCCGGGGCTCAGATACGCAGTATTTT.

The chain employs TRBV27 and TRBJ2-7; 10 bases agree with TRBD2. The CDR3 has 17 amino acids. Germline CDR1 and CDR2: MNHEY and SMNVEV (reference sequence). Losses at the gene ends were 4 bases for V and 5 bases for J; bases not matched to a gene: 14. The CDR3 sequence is CASSYSPGLAVMDEQYF. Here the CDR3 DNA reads TGTGCCAGCAGTTACTCCCCCGGACTAGCGGTTATGGACGAGCAGTACTTC.

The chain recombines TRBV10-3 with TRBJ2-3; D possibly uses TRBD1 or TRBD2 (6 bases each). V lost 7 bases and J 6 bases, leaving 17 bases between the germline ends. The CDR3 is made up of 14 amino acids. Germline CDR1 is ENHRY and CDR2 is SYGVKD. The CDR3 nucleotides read TGTGCCATCACTCCGGGGGCGAGTATGGATACGCAGTATTTT. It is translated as CAITPGASMDTQYF.

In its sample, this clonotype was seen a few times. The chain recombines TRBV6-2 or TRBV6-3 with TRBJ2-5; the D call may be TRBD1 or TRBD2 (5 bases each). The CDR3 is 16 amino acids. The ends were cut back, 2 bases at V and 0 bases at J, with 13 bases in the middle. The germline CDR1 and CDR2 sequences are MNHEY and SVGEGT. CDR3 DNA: TGTGCCAGCAGTTACCGGTTGGGGACCAACCAAGAGACCCAGTACTTC. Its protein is CASSYRLGTNQETQYF.

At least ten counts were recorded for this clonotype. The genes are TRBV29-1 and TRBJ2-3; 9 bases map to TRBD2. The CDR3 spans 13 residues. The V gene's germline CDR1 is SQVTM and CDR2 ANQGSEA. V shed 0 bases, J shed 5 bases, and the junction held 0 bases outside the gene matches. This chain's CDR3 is CSVEELAGDTQYF. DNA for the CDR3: TGCAGCGTTGAAGAACTAGCGGGAGATACGCAGTATTTT.

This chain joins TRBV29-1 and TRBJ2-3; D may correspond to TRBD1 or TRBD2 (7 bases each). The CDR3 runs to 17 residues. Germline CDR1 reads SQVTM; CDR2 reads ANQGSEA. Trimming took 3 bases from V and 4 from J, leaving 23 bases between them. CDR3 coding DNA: TGCAGCGTTGAGACGGGGTATGGCAGGGGGGGTCCAGATACGCAGTATTTT. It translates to CSVETGYGRGGPDTQYF.

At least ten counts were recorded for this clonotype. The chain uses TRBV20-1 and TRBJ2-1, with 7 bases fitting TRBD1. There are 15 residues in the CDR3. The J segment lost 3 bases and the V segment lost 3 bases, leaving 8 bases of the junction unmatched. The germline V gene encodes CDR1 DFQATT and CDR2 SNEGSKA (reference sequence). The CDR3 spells CSASRQGINYNEQFF. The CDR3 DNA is TGCAGTGCTAGCCGACAGGGCATCAACTACAATGAGCAGTTCTTC.

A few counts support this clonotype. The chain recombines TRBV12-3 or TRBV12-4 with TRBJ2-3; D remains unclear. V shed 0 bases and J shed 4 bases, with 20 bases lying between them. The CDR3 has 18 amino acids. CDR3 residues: CASSLAVVVNDGADTQYF. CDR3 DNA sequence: TGTGCCAGCAGTTTAGCGGTCGTTGTTAACGACGGTGCAGATACGCAGTATTTT.

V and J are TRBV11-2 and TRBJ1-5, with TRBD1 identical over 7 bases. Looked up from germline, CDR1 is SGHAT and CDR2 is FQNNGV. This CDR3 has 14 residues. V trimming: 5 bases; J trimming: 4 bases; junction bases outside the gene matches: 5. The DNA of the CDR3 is TGTGCCAGCAGCAAGGGACAGCATAATCAGCCCCAGCATTTT. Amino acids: CASSKGQHNQPQHF.

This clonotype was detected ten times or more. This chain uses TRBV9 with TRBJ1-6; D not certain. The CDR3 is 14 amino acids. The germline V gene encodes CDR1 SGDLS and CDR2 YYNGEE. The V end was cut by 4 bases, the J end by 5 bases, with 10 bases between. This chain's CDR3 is CASSTRWNNSPLHF. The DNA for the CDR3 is TGTGCCAGCAGCACCCGGTGGAATAATTCACCCCTCCACTTT.